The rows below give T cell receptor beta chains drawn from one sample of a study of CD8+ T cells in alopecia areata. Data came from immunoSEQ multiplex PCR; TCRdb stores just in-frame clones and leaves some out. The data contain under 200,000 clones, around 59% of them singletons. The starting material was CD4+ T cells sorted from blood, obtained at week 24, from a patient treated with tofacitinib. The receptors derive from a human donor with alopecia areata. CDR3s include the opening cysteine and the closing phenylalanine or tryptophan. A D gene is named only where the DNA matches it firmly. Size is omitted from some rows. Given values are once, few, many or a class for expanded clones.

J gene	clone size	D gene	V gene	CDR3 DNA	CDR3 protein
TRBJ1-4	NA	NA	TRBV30	TGTGCCTGGAGTGTTAGGGAAAATGAAAAACTGTTTTTT	CAWSVRENEKLFF
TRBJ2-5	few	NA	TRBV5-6	TGTGCCAGCAGCTTGGGCGGGGGCAAAGAGACCCAGTACTTC	CASSLGGGKETQYF
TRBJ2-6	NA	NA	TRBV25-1	TGTGCCAGCAGGGGGACGGAAAGCTCTGGGGCCAACGTCCTGACTTTC	CASRGTESSGANVLTF
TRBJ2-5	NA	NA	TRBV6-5	TGTGCCAGCAGGTCTCAGGGGAAGGGGGAGACCCAGTACTTC	CASRSQGKGETQYF
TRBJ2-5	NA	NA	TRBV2	TGTGCCAGCAGCCCAGCCCTGCGGGGGACCCAGTACTTC	CASSPALRGTQYF
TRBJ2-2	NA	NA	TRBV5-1	TGCGCCAGCAGCTTGTACGCAGGGACCGGGGAGCTGTTTTTT	CASSLYAGTGELFF
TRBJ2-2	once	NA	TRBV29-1	TGCAGCGCGACCGTCGGGGGGCGGGGCACCGGGGAGCTGTTTTTT	CSATVGGRGTGELFF
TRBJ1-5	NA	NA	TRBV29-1	TGCAGCGTTTCGGGGGGCCACAATCAGCCCCAGCATTTT	CSVSGGHNQPQHF
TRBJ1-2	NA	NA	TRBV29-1	TGCAGCGTTGTGGTCCCGGGTTTGGGCTACACCTTC	CSVVVPGLGYTF
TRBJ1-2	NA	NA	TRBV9	TGTGCCAGCAGCGCCGGGACCGACTATGTCTACACCTTC	CASSAGTDYVYTF
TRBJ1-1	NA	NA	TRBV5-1	TGCGCCAGCAGCCCCGAGGGGGTAGGGAACACTGAAGCTTTCTTT	CASSPEGVGNTEAFF
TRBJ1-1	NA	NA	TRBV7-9	TGTGCCAGCAGCTCCCCGGGGGCGGTCACTGAAGCTTTCTTT	CASSSPGAVTEAFF
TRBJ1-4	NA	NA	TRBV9	TGTGCCAGCAGCCCCCCGGGGGTTGGGAAACTGTTTTTT	CASSPPGVGKLFF
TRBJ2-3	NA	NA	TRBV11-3	TGTGCCAGCAGCTTCCGACAGGGCACAGATACGCAGTATTTT	CASSFRQGTDTQYF
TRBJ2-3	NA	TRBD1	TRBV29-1	TGCAGCGTCGGAAACAGGGGACCCACAGATACGCAGTATTTT	CSVGNRGPTDTQYF
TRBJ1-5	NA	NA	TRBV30	TGTGCCTGGAGCATTGGGGCCGGGGGTCAGCCCCAGCATTTT	CAWSIGAGGQPQHF
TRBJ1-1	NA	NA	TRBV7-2	TGTGCCAGCAGCTTATACGGGGCTTTCGCTGAAGCTTTCTTT	CASSLYGAFAEAFF
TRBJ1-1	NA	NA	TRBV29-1	TGCAGCGTTGAAGTAGAAATGAACACTGAAGCTTTCTTT	CSVEVEMNTEAFF
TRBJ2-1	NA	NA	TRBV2	TGTGCCAGCAGAACCACAAGGATCAAATTCTTC	CASRTTRIKFF
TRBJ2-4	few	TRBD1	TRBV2	TGTGCCAGCAGTTGGGACAGGGCAGCCAAAAACATTCAGTACTTC	CASSWDRAAKNIQYF
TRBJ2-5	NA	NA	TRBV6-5	TGTGCCAGCAGGACAACCGGGACACCGAGGGAGACCCAGTACTTC	CASRTTGTPRETQYF
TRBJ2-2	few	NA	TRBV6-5	TGTGCCAGCACTCTGGACTGGAACACCGGGGAGCTGTTTTTT	CASTLDWNTGELFF
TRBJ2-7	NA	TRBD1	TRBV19	TGTGCCACCCGGGACAGGGGGTCCTCCTACGAGCAGTACTTC	CATRDRGSSYEQYF
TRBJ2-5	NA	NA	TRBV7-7	TGTGCTAGCAGCCGGGGGACATACCAAGAGACCCAGTACTTC	CASSRGTYQETQYF
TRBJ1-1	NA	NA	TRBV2	TGTGCCAGCCCAGGGAGAGGGGACACTGAAGCTTTCTTT	CASPGRGDTEAFF
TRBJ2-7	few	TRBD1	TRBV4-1	TGCGCCAGCAGCCACCAAGGGGACAGGGCTCCCGAGCAGTACTTC	CASSHQGDRAPEQYF
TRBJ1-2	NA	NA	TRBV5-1	TGCGCCAGCAGCTATTCCGGATATGGCTACACCTTC	CASSYSGYGYTF
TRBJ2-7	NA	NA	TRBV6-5	TGTGCCAGCAGTTATGAAAATACCCTTTCCTACGAGCAGTACTTC	CASSYENTLSYEQYF
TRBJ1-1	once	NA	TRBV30	TGTGCCTGGAGTTTGGGGGGCATGAACACTGAAGCTTTCTTT	CAWSLGGMNTEAFF
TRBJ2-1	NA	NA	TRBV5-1	TGCGCCAGCAGCTTGGGCGGGGCATATGAGCAGTTCTTC	CASSLGGAYEQFF
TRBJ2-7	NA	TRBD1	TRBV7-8	TGTGCCAGCAGCTTAGGGGGGACAGGGGCTGGAGAGCAGTACTTC	CASSLGGTGAGEQYF
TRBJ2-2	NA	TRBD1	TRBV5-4	TGTGCCAGCAGCTCGGGACAGGGGTTTAACACCGGGGAGCTGTTTTTT	CASSSGQGFNTGELFF
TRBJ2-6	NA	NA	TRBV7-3	TGTGCCAGCAGCCCAAGGGGAGGTTCCTCTGGGGCCAACGTCCTGACTTTC	CASSPRGGSSGANVLTF
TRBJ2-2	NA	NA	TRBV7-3	TGTGCCAGCAGCCCCGTCGGGTTCACCGGGGAGCTGTTTTTT	CASSPVGFTGELFF
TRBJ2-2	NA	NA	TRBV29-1	TGCAGCGGCCGGGTCCGGGGGGAGCTGTTTTTT	CSGRVRGELFF
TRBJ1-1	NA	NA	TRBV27	TGTGCCAGTCAACCGGGACAACCTTTTAGCACTGAAGCTTTCTTT	CASQPGQPFSTEAFF
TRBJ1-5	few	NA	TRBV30	TGTGCCTGGAGTCTTCGACACCCTAATCAGCCCCAGCATTTT	CAWSLRHPNQPQHF
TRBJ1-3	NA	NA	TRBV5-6	TGTGCCAGCAACCAGCAGGGTGGAAACACCATATATTTT	CASNQQGGNTIYF
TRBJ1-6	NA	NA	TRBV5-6	TGTGCCAGCAGCTTGCGGGGGGCGGCGGGGGGTTCACCCCTCCACTTT	CASSLRGAAGGSPLHF
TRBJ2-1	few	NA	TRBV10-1	TGCGCCAGCAGTGAGTCGTCCGGGTTCAATGAGCAGTTCTTC	CASSESSGFNEQFF